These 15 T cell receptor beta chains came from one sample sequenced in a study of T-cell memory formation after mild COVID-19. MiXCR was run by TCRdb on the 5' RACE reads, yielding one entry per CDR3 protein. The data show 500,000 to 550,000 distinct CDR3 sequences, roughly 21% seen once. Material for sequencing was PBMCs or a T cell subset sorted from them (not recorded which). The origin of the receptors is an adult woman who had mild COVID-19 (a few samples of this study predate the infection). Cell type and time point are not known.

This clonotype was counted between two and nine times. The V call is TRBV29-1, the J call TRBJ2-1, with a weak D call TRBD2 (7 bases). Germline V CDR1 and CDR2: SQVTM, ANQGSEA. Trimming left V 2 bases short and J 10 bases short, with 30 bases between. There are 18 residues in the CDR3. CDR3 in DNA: TGCAGCGTTGAACGAGAGGTGGGAAAAGCGGGGACATGGGAGGAGCAGTTCTTC. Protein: CSVEREVGKAGTWEEQFF.

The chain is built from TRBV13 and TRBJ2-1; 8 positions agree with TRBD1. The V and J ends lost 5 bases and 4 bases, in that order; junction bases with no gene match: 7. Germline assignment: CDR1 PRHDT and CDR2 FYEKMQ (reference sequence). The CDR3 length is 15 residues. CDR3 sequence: CASSPRGLAYNEQFF. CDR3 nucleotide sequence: TGTGCCAGCAGCCCCAGGGGGCTAGCGTACAATGAGCAGTTCTTC. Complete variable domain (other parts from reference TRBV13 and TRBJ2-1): AAGVIQSPRHLIKEKRETATLKCYPIPRHDTVYWYQQGPGQDPQFLISFYEKMQSDKGSIPDRFSAQQFSDYHSELNMSSLELGDSALYFCASSPRGLAYNEQFFGPGTRLTVL.

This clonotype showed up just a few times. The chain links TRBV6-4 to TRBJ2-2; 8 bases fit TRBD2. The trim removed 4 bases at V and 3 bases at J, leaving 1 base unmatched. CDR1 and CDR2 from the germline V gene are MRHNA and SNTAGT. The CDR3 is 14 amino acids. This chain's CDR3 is CASSGSGDTGELFF. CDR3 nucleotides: TGTGCCAGCAGTGGTAGCGGGGACACCGGGGAGCTGTTTTTT.

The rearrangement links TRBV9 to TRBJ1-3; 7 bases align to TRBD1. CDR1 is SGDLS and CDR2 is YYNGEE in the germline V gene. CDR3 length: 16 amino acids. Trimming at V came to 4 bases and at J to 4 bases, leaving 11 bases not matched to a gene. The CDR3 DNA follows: TGTGCCAGCAGCTTAGGACAGGAGGCTGTCGGAAACACCATATATTTT. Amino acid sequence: CASSLGQEAVGNTIYF.

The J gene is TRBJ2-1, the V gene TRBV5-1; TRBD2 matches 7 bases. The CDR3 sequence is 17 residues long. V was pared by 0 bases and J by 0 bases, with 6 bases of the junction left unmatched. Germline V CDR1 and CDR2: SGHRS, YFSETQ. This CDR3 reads CASSLVLGGSSYNEQFF. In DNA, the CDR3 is TGCGCCAGCAGCTTGGTATTGGGGGGGAGCTCCTACAATGAGCAGTTCTTC.

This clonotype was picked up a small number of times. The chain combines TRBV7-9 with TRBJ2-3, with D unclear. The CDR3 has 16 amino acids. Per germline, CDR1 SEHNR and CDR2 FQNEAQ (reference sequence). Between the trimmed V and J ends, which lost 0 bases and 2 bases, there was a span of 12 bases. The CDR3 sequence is CASSLAGSKATDTQYF. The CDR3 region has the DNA TGTGCCAGCAGCTTAGCGGGCTCAAAAGCCACAGATACGCAGTATTTT. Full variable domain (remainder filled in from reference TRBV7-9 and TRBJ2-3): DTGVSQNPRHKITKRGQNVTFRCDPISEHNRLYWYRQTLGQGPEFLTYFQNEAQLEKSRLLSDRFSAERPKGSFSTLEIQRTEQGDSAMYLCASSLAGSKATDTQYFGPGTRLTVL.

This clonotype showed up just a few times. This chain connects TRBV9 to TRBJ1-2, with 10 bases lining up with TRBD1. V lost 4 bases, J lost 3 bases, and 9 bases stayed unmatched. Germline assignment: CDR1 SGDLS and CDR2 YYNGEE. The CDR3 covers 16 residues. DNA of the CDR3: TGTGCCAGCAGCTCCCCGAGCGGGACAGGGGACTATGGCTACACCTTC. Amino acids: CASSSPSGTGDYGYTF.

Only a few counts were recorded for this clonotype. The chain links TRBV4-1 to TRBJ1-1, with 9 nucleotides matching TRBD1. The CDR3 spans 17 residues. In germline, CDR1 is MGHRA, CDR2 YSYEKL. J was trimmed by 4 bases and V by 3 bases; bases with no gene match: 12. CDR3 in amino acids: CASSQLPGQGKGTEAFF. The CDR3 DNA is TGCGCCAGCAGCCAGTTACCGGGACAGGGTAAGGGCACTGAAGCTTTCTTT.

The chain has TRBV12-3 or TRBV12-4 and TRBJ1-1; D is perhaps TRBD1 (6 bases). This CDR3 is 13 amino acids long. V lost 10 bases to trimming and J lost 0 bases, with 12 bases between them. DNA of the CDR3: TGTGCCACCAGGACAGAAATGAACACTGAAGCTTTCTTT. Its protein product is CATRTEMNTEAFF.

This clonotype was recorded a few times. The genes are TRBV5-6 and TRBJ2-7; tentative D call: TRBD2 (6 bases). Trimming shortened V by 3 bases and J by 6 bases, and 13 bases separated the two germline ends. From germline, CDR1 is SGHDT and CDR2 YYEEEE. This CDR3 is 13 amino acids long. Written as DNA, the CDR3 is TGTGCCAGCAGCTACAATGCGGGGTCCGAGCAGTACTTC. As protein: CASSYNAGSEQYF.

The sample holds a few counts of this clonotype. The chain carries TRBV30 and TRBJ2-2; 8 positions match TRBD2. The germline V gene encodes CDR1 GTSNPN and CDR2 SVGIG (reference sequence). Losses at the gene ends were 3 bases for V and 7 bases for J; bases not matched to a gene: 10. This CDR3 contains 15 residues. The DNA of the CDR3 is TGTGCCTGGAGAGGCAGCGGGAGAGGAGGCGGGGAGCTGTTTTTT. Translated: CAWRGSGRGGGELFF.

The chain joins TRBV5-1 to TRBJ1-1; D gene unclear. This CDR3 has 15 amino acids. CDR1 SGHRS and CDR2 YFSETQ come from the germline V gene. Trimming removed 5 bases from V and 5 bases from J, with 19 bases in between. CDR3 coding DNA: TGCGCCAGCAGTAGGTATAACTCTCTAGGGACTGAAGCTTTCTTT. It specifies CASSRYNSLGTEAFF.

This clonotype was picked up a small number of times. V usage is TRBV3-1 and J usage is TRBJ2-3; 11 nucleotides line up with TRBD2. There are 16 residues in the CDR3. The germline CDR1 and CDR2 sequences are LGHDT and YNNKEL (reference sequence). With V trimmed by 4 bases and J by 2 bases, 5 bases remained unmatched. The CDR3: CASSPRSGGATDTQYF. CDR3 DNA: TGTGCCAGCAGCCCTCGTAGCGGGGGGGCCACAGATACGCAGTATTTT.

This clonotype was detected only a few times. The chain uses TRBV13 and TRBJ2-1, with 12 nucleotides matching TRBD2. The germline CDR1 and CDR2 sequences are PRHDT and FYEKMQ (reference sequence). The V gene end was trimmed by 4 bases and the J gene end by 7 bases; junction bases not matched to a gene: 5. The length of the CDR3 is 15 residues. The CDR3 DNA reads TGTGCCAGCAGCTACGGGACTAGCGGGTTTAATGAGCAGTTCTTC. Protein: CASSYGTSGFNEQFF.

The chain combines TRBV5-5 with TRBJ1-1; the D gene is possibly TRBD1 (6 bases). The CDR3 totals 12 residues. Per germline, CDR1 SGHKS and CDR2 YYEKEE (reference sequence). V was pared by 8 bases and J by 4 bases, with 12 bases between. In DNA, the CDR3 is TGTGCCAGTAGACAGGAGCCCACTGAAGCTTTCTTT. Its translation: CASRQEPTEAFF.